These 20 T cell receptor beta chains share one sample of origin, sequenced in a study of cytomegalovirus exposure and HLA in healthy donors. Vbeta (60) and Jbeta (13) primers were used in the PCR. This table comes from immunoSEQ multiplex PCR, and its TCRdb copy is limited to in-frame clones, with some not included. The sample comprises around 280,000 clones, approximately 90% of which are singletons, and 2% to 3% rests with the top ten. Sequencing was performed on PBMCs. The receptors were sampled from a woman aged 18-29 years in good health and CMV-seronegative.

The genes are TRBV11-3 and TRBJ2-2, with 8 bases that match TRBD1. In germline, CDR1 is SGHNT, CDR2 YENEEA. The V segment lost 4 bases and the J segment 4 bases; nucleotides outside the gene matches: 11. The CDR3 extends over 17 amino acids. In DNA, the CDR3 is TGTGCCAGCAGCTCAGAAGGGGGCAGGGGGCGCACCGGGGAGCTGTTTTTT. This translates into CASSSEGGRGRTGELFF.

The chain combines TRBV11-2 with TRBJ2-2, with TRBD2 matching 7 bases. The germline V gene encodes CDR1 SGHAT and CDR2 FQNNGV. Trimming cost V 5 bases and J 13 bases; bases outside gene matches: 7. The CDR3 consists of 12 residues. CDR3 sequence: CASSELAPGLFF. In nucleotides, the CDR3 is TGTGCCAGCAGCGAACTAGCGCCAGGGCTGTTTTTT.

The rearrangement joins TRBV5-4 to TRBJ1-2, with 10 nucleotides matching TRBD1. The CDR3 has 14 residues. Trimming took 3 bases from V and 3 from J; bases not matched to a gene: 2. The V gene's germline CDR1 is SGHNT and CDR2 YYREEE (reference sequence). As DNA, the CDR3 is TGTGCCAGCAGCTGGACAGGGGGAGACTATGGCTACACCTTC. Its translation: CASSWTGGDYGYTF.

The chain links TRBV29-1 to TRBJ1-2, with 7 bases lining up with TRBD1. Germline trimming cut 3 bases from V and 8 bases from J; bases unmatched to any gene: 12. Germline CDR1 and CDR2: SQVTM and ANQGSEA. This CDR3 has 14 amino acids. Here the CDR3 reads CSVEVPGGSKGYTF. The CDR3 DNA sequence: TGCAGCGTTGAGGTCCCAGGGGGGTCTAAGGGCTACACCTTC.

The gene calls are TRBV19 and TRBJ1-5; maybe TRBD1 (5 bases). The V and J ends lost 10 bases and 2 bases respectively, with 15 bases between them. Germline V gene data show CDR1 as LNHDA and CDR2 as SQIVND (reference sequence). This CDR3 spans 14 amino acids. The CDR3 DNA sequence: TGTGCCACCAACCCAGGGACTGGCAATCAGCCCCAGCATTTT. Its protein product is CATNPGTGNQPQHF.

The CDR3 here is CAISEGRVRTNEKLFF. The CDR3 nucleotides read TGTGCCATCAGTGAAGGGAGGGTGAGAACTAATGAAAAACTGTTTTTT. This sequence joins TRBV10-3 and TRBJ1-4; D is unresolved. Germline V CDR1 and CDR2: ENHRY, SYGVKD. The CDR3 runs to 16 residues. V was cut by 3 bases and J by 1 base, with 12 bases left in between.

This clone was recorded a few times. The V gene is TRBV5-4, the J gene TRBJ2-7; TRBD1 might be the D (6 bases). The CDR3 is 17 residues long. Between the trimmed V and J ends, which lost 1 base and 0 bases, there was a span of 17 bases. Per the germline V gene, CDR1 is SGHNT and CDR2 is YYREEE (reference sequence). The CDR3 loop reads CASSLLVEGESSYEQYF. CDR3 nucleotide sequence: TGTGCCAGCAGCTTGTTGGTCGAGGGGGAGAGCTCCTACGAGCAGTACTTC.

Only a few counts were recorded for this clone. V and J are TRBV5-1 and TRBJ2-7, with D possibly matching TRBD2 (5 bases). CDR1 and CDR2 from the germline V gene are SGHRS and YFSETQ. The V gene lost 6 bases and the J gene lost 4 bases, with 17 bases spanning the gap. The CDR3 runs 14 residues. CDR3 protein: CASTRGTGWYEQYF. CDR3 bases: TGCGCCAGCACCCGGGGAACGGGTTGGTACGAGCAGTACTTC.

A few counts support this clone. The chain links TRBV5-1 to TRBJ1-6; 8 bases line up with TRBD1. Germline V gives CDR1 SGHRS, CDR2 YFSETQ. The J segment lost 3 bases and the V segment lost 3 bases, leaving 2 bases of the junction unmatched. This CDR3 region has 15 residues. Here the CDR3 DNA reads TGCGCCAGCAGCTCCGGACAGGGCTATAATTCACCCCTCCACTTT. This gives the protein CASSSGQGYNSPLHF.

This chain connects TRBV19 to TRBJ1-5; TRBD1 agrees at 8 bases. Germline V lookup: CDR1 LNHDA, CDR2 SQIVND (reference sequence). Trimming at V came to 5 bases and at J to 4 bases, leaving 4 bases not matched to a gene. The CDR3 has 14 residues. For the CDR3, the DNA is TGTGCCAGTAGTCGGACAGGGAAAAATCAGCCCCAGCATTTT. Protein sequence: CASSRTGKNQPQHF.

This clone has more than one count but fewer than ten. The chain combines TRBV19 with TRBJ1-1; D gene ambiguous. The germline V and J ends were trimmed by 6 bases and 6 bases, with 14 bases remaining between them. CDR3 length: 13 residues. Germline CDR1 LNHDA, CDR2 SQIVND (reference sequence). The CDR3 DNA reads as TGTGCCAGTAGACCACCGGCGGAGTCTGAAGCTTTCTTT. It codes for CASRPPAESEAFF.

The chain has TRBV5-1 and TRBJ2-6; possibly TRBD1 for D (6 bases). There are 17 residues in the CDR3. CDR1 is SGHRS, CDR2 YFSETQ, per germline. Trimming pared 2 bases from V and 1 base from J, leaving 13 bases between. The CDR3 loop is CASSLTGLDSGANVLTF. The CDR3 nucleotides read TGCGCCAGCAGCTTAACAGGGCTAGATTCTGGGGCCAACGTCCTGACTTTC.

J is TRBJ1-1 and V is TRBV27, with a tentative D call TRBD1 (6 bases). Germline-derived CDR1 and CDR2 are MNHEY and SMNVEV (reference sequence). The CDR3 loop spans 16 amino acids. Trimming removed 0 bases from V and 0 bases from J, with 11 bases in between. The CDR3 bases are TGTGCCAGCAGTTTATCGGGGACAAGGATGAACACTGAAGCTTTCTTT. Amino acids: CASSLSGTRMNTEAFF.

V usage is TRBV5-4 and J usage is TRBJ2-3, with TRBD2 matching 10 bases. Germline V CDR1 and CDR2: SGHNT, YYREEE (reference sequence). The CDR3 is made up of 16 amino acids. The J segment lost 2 bases and the V segment lost 0 bases, leaving 3 bases of the junction unmatched. The CDR3 here is CASSLAGLAATDTQYF. The DNA of the CDR3 is TGTGCCAGCAGCTTGGCCGGACTAGCGGCCACAGATACGCAGTATTTT.

CDR3 amino acids: CASSEGGQATYEQYF. DNA for the CDR3: TGTGCCAGCAGCGAGGGGGGACAGGCGACCTACGAGCAGTACTTC. The chain joins TRBV9 to TRBJ2-7, with 8 bases aligning to TRBD1. From germline, CDR1 is SGDLS and CDR2 YYNGEE. The CDR3 sequence is 15 residues long. V dropped 3 bases and J dropped 2; count of bases not matched to a gene: 7. Full variable domain (outside the CDR3, taken from reference TRBV9 and TRBJ2-7): DSGVTQTPKHLITATGQRVTLRCSPRSGDLSVYWYQQSLDQGLQFLIQYYNGEERAKGNILERFSAQQFPDLHSELNLSSLELGDSALYFCASSEGGQATYEQYFGPGTRLTVT.

The table lists this clone with a count of one. This chain links TRBV5-1 with TRBJ2-1; the match to TRBD2 covers 13 bases. V lost 3 bases and J lost 3; bases outside the gene matches: 3. This CDR3 is built from 16 residues. Germline CDR1 is SGHRS and CDR2 is YFSETQ. For the CDR3, the DNA is TGCGCCAGCAGCTCCAGGACTAGCGGGGGCTACAATGAGCAGTTCTTC. This codes for CASSSRTSGGYNEQFF. Full variable domain (missing parts from reference TRBV5-1 and TRBJ2-1): KAGVTQTPRYLIKTRGQQVTLSCSPISGHRSVSWYQQTPGQGLQFLFEYFSETQRNKGNFPGRFSGRQFSNSRSEMNVSTLELGDSALYLCASSSRTSGGYNEQFFGPGTRLTVL.

This clone was seen a single time. This rearrangement joins TRBV7-9 to TRBJ2-3; 7 bases map to TRBD1. This CDR3 is built from 14 residues. Trimming took 5 bases from V and 0 from J; bases not matched to a gene: 2. In germline, CDR1 is SEHNR, CDR2 FQNEAQ (reference sequence). The CDR3 here is CASSPGGSTDTQYF. The CDR3 DNA follows: TGTGCCAGCAGCCCAGGGGGTAGCACAGATACGCAGTATTTT.

The chain joins TRBV7-9 to TRBJ2-5; 10 bases align to TRBD2. The CDR3 has 17 residues. The V gene end was trimmed by 1 base and the J gene end by 5 bases; junction bases not matched to a gene: 10. From germline, CDR1 is SEHNR and CDR2 FQNEAQ (reference sequence). The CDR3 region is CASSLDGLAGAGETQYF. The CDR3 region has the DNA TGTGCCAGCAGCTTAGATGGGCTAGCGGGGGCCGGGGAGACCCAGTACTTC. The whole variable domain, filled in from reference TRBV7-9 and TRBJ2-5, reads DTGVSQNPRHKITKRGQNVTFRCDPISEHNRLYWYRQTLGQGPEFLTYFQNEAQLEKSRLLSDRFSAERPKGSFSTLEIQRTEQGDSAMYLCASSLDGLAGAGETQYFGPGTRLLVL.

This clone was detected only a few times. The CDR3 reads CASSQGTDQPQHF. The CDR3 coding sequence is TGCGCCAGCAGCCAGGGGACCGATCAGCCCCAGCATTTT. This sequence joins TRBV5-1 and TRBJ1-5, with D perhaps TRBD1 (6 bases). The germline gives CDR1 SGHRS, CDR2 YFSETQ. This CDR3 spans 13 amino acids. Trimming took off 4 bases at V and 5 bases at J, with 10 bases between the two ends.

The chain has TRBV9 and TRBJ2-1, with TRBD2 as a possible D gene (5 bases). The CDR3 runs 15 residues. In germline, CDR1 is SGDLS, CDR2 YYNGEE. V shed 0 bases and J shed 10 bases, with 17 bases lying between them. CDR3 coding DNA: TGTGCCAGCAGCGTAGTATCGCGATCCGGCGGGGAGCAGTTCTTC. The encoded protein is CASSVVSRSGGEQFF.